Sequencing of this T cell receptor beta chain was carried out in a study of T-cell memory formation after mild COVID-19. The TCR alpha and TCR beta cDNA libraries, bearing sample barcodes and UMIs, were generated by 5'RACE using constant-segment primers. TCRdb recomputed calls from the 5' RACE reads with MiXCR, one row per CDR3 protein. The sample consists of tens of thousands of distinct CDR3 sequences, 6% to 8% of them appearing once. The receptor's source is a man aged 18 to 30 who had mild COVID-19 (a few samples of this study predate the infection). Cell type and time point are not known. The sample taken for sequencing was PBMCs or a T cell subset sorted from them (not recorded which).

The CDR3 region has the DNA TGTGCCAGCAGCCCACGGTCGAACGGGCTTCCTAATGAAAAACTGTTTTTT. Translating gives CASSPRSNGLPNEKLFF. The chain has TRBV11-2 and TRBJ1-4; D remains unclear. V was pared by 5 bases and J by 3 bases, with 19 bases between. Germline CDR1 SGHAT, CDR2 FQNNGV. There are 17 residues in the CDR3.